The 7 T cell receptor beta chains below were found in one sample sequenced in a study of follicular helper T cells after annual influenza vaccination. Using immunoSEQ multiplex PCR, the repertoire was profiled, and TCRdb retains in-frame clones only, with some absent. The sample contains about 9,200 clones, roughly 80% of which appear only once. The time point denotes: 2015-2016 season, pre-vaccination. Material: CXCR5+ CD38- circulating T follicular helper cells from blood, obtained on the day of influenza vaccination. The subset: circulating Tfh, non-naive CD4+CXCR5+PD-1+ (ICOS+CD38+ or ICOS-CD38-). The receptors originated from an adult who received the influenza vaccine.

This clone was counted between two and nine times. The gene calls are TRBV5-1 and TRBJ2-1; D is unclear. From germline, CDR1 is SGHRS and CDR2 YFSETQ. The CDR3 consists of 12 residues. Trimming cost V 4 bases and J 8 bases, with 10 bases left between them. The CDR3 sequence is CASSPSYHEQFF. CDR3 in DNA: TGCGCCAGCAGCCCCTCGTACCATGAGCAGTTCTTC.

The V gene is TRBV19, the J gene TRBJ2-3; 7 nucleotides align to TRBD2. There are 15 residues in the CDR3. The trim removed 3 bases at V and 0 bases at J, leaving 3 bases unmatched. CDR1 is LNHDA and CDR2 is SQIVND in the germline V gene (reference sequence). CDR3 sequence reads: CASSMGLPSTDTQYF. As DNA, the CDR3 is TGTGCCAGTAGTATGGGACTACCTAGCACAGATACGCAGTATTTT.

The DNA of the CDR3 is TGTGCCAGCAGCGTGCGACTGCGAGAGACCCAGTACTTC. It translates to CASSVRLRETQYF. The V gene is TRBV9, the J gene TRBJ2-5; D gene unclear. V was pared by 2 bases and J by 4 bases, with 9 bases between. CDR1 SGDLS and CDR2 YYNGEE come from the germline V gene. This CDR3 region has 13 residues. The entire variable domain, with the rest obtained from reference TRBV9 and TRBJ2-5, is as follows: DSGVTQTPKHLITATGQRVTLRCSPRSGDLSVYWYQQSLDQGLQFLIQYYNGEERAKGNILERFSAQQFPDLHSELNLSSLELGDSALYFCASSVRLRETQYFGPGTRLLVL.

The chain carries TRBV6-1 and TRBJ1-2; a possible D gene is TRBD1 (5 bases). Germline V gene lookup returns CDR1 MNHNS and CDR2 SASEGT. V was shortened by 6 bases and J by 2 bases, with 16 bases between the two germline ends. This CDR3 spans 15 amino acids. CDR3 protein: CASRAGSGANYGYTF. In DNA form, the CDR3 reads TGTGCCAGCAGGGCAGGGAGTGGGGCCAACTATGGCTACACCTTC.

The rearrangement uses TRBV7-8 and TRBJ1-3; D is unclear. CDR3 length equals 12 residues. V gave up 5 bases and J gave up 10 bases, with 12 bases separating them. Germline CDR1 and CDR2: SGHVS and FQNEAQ. This chain's CDR3 is CASSLTARTIYF. DNA of the CDR3: TGTGCCAGCAGCCTAACGGCCCGAACCATATATTTT. The full variable domain, its missing parts supplied by reference TRBV7-8 and TRBJ1-3, is GAGVSQSPRYKVAKRGQDVALRCDPISGHVSLFWYQQALGQGPEFLTYFQNEAQLDKSGLPSDRFFAERPEGSVSTLKIQRTQQEDSAVYLCASSLTARTIYFGEGSWLTVV.

The chain combines TRBV20-1 with TRBJ2-3; D call uncertain. The CDR3 consists of 11 residues. Germline V lookup: CDR1 DFQATT, CDR2 SNEGSKA (reference sequence). V gave up 6 bases and J gave up 5 bases, with 9 bases separating them. CDR3 amino acids: CSARTGDTQYF. The CDR3 bases are TGCAGTGCACGGACGGGAGATACGCAGTATTTT.

The CDR3, as DNA: TGTGCCAGCAGCGTAGAGCCTAGCGCCTACAATGAGCAGTTCTTC. Its protein product is CASSVEPSAYNEQFF. The chain combines TRBV9 with TRBJ2-1; D is possibly TRBD2 (6 bases). Germline V gene sequence: CDR1 SGDLS, CDR2 YYNGEE. The CDR3 loop spans 15 amino acids. V dropped 0 bases and J dropped 2 bases, with 9 bases sitting between them.